The entry that follows covers one T cell receptor (beta chain) sequence. The sample originates from a study of blood T cell repertoires in COVID-19. The protocol was immunoSEQ multiplex PCR, while the TCRdb copy is restricted to in-frame clones and leaves out a portion. The repertoire holds 350,000 to 400,000 clones, 70% to 90% seen once, with more than 0.95% in the top ten. The CDR3 length is 15 residues. The V and J ends lost 5 bases and 2 bases respectively, with 16 bases between them. Germline V gene lookup returns CDR1 SEHNR and CDR2 FQNEAQ (reference sequence). The source material was PBMCs or T cells enriched from blood (not recorded which). This receptor was taken from a woman aged 18-29 years who had recovered from COVID-19. V and J are TRBV7-9 and TRBJ2-7; the D gene is possibly TRBD1 (6 bases). CDR3 coding DNA: TGTGCCAGCAGCCATCAGGGGTTTCTACCCTACGAGCAGTACTTC. Translating it yields CASSHQGFLPYEQYF.